The 8 T cell receptor beta chains reported below all come from one sample, sequenced in a study of blood T cell repertoires in COVID-19. The assay was immunoSEQ multiplex PCR, and TCRdb's table has in-frame clones only and misses some. The table shows about 190,000 clones, with 90% occurring only once. The sample consisted of peripheral blood. The receptor source for this set is a man in his fifties with acute or convalescent COVID-19.

The chain couples TRBV5-5 to TRBJ2-6; no reliable D call. Germline assignment: CDR1 SGHKS and CDR2 YYEKEE (reference sequence). The CDR3 extends over 16 amino acids. Deletions cut 4 bases from V and 0 bases from J, with 11 bases between. In nucleotides, the CDR3 is TGTGCCAGCAGCCTAGAGGTCAGCTCTGGGGCCAACGTCCTGACTTTC. Residues: CASSLEVSSGANVLTF.

In this sample, this clone turned up once. The rearrangement joins TRBV24-1 to TRBJ2-1; the match to TRBD1 covers 9 bases. The J segment lost 1 base and the V segment lost 3 bases, leaving 6 bases of the junction unmatched. The germline gives CDR1 KGHDR, CDR2 SFDVKD. The CDR3 totals 17 residues. The CDR3 sequence is CATSDAGTGKSYNEQFF. The DNA of the CDR3 is TGTGCCACCAGTGATGCCGGGACAGGGAAATCCTACAATGAGCAGTTCTTC.

This clone was recorded only once. This chain joins TRBV11-2 and TRBJ2-7; TRBD2 agrees at 8 bases. V trimming: 5 bases; J trimming: 5 bases; junction bases outside the gene matches: 5. CDR1 and CDR2 from the germline V gene are SGHAT and FQNNGV. CDR3 length equals 13 residues. The CDR3 loop is CASSLRAGDEQYF. CDR3 nucleotides: TGTGCCAGCAGCCTTCGAGCGGGAGACGAGCAGTACTTC.

The rearrangement links TRBV6-2 or TRBV6-3 to TRBJ2-1; D uncertain. Trimming pared 0 bases from V and 4 bases from J, leaving 7 bases between. From germline, CDR1 is MNHEY and CDR2 SVGEGT. The CDR3 runs to 14 residues. The CDR3 nucleotides are TGTGCCAGCAGTTACTCCCCTCGTTACAATGAGCAGTTCTTC. Its translation: CASSYSPRYNEQFF.

The chain uses TRBV5-6 and TRBJ1-2; D not certain. The CDR3 consists of 15 residues. Trimming shortened V by 2 bases and J by 3 bases, and 14 bases separated the two germline ends. From germline, CDR1 is SGHDT and CDR2 YYEEEE. Here the CDR3 reads CASSLPGMKHYGYTF. The CDR3 DNA is TGTGCCAGCAGCTTACCGGGAATGAAGCACTATGGCTACACCTTC.

J is TRBJ2-1 and V is TRBV23-1; possibly TRBD2 for D (6 bases). TRBV23-1 is an ORF for which the function is uncertain. Trimming removed 6 bases from V and 6 bases from J, with 9 bases in between. This CDR3 has 12 amino acids. CDR3 sequence reads: CASRLACNEQFF. In nucleotides, the CDR3 is TGCGCCAGCAGACTAGCTTGCAATGAGCAGTTCTTC.

The chain recombines TRBV29-1 with TRBJ1-2; D ambiguous. CDR1 SQVTM and CDR2 ANQGSEA come from the germline V gene. V lost 4 bases, J lost 5 bases, and 11 bases lay in between. CDR3 size: 12 residues. The CDR3 reads CSVGPDLYGYTF. The CDR3 coding sequence is TGCAGCGTTGGCCCAGACTTGTATGGCTACACCTTC.

This sequence joins TRBV6-5 and TRBJ2-2, with a possible D match to TRBD1 (5 bases). The germline CDR1 and CDR2 sequences are MNHEY and SVGAGI. V dropped 6 bases and J dropped 6 bases, with 11 bases sitting between them. This CDR3 spans 13 amino acids. Written as DNA, the CDR3 is TGTGCCAGCAGGCCCAGGGTGGCCGGGGAGCTGTTTTTT. Translated, it gives CASRPRVAGELFF.